Listed below are T cell receptor beta chains from one sample, sequenced in a study of blood T cell repertoires in COVID-19. Sequenced by immunoSEQ multiplex PCR; TCRdb stores in-frame clones only, minus some. The data hold about 200,000 clones, with 65% to 80% observed a single time. The sequencing input was PBMCs or T cells enriched from blood (not recorded which). The source of these receptors is a woman between 50 and 59 years old with acute COVID-19. Both conserved end residues are part of each CDR3. The order of the fields is V gene, clone size, J gene, D gene, CDR3 DNA, CDR3 protein. The D gene is left open where the match is weak. Some rows have no size entry. The others give once, few or many, or a class for an expanded clone.

v_gene: TRBV5-1
abundance: NA
j_gene: TRBJ2-2
d_gene: TRBD1
CDR3nt: TGCGCCAGCAGCAACCGGGACAGGGTAGCCGGGGAGCTGTTTTTT
CDR3aa: CASSNRDRVAGELFF

v_gene: TRBV6-5
abundance: NA
j_gene: TRBJ1-5
d_gene: NA
CDR3nt: TGTGCCAGCAGTTACGGGAGACCGAGCAATCAGCCCCAGCATTTT
CDR3aa: CASSYGRPSNQPQHF

v_gene: TRBV4-3
abundance: NA
j_gene: TRBJ1-1
d_gene: NA
CDR3nt: TGCGCCAGCAGCCACCCCGACAGAAACACTGAAGCTTTCTTT
CDR3aa: CASSHPDRNTEAFF

v_gene: TRBV28
abundance: few
j_gene: TRBJ1-2
d_gene: NA
CDR3nt: TGTGCCAGCAGTCCCATGGTGCGGGTGTCGGGCTACACCTTC
CDR3aa: CASSPMVRVSGYTF

v_gene: TRBV3-1/TRBV3-2
abundance: NA
j_gene: TRBJ2-3
d_gene: NA
CDR3nt: TGTGCCAGCAGAGCCACGGGCACAGATACGCAGTATTTT
CDR3aa: CASRATGTDTQYF

v_gene: TRBV29-1
abundance: NA
j_gene: TRBJ1-2
d_gene: NA
CDR3nt: TGCAGCGTTGATACGGGGTGGGGCTACACCTTC
CDR3aa: CSVDTGWGYTF

v_gene: TRBV7-8
abundance: NA
j_gene: TRBJ2-3
d_gene: TRBD2
CDR3nt: TGTGCCAGCAGCGCCCGGGTCAGCGGGGTATCAGATACGCAGTATTTT
CDR3aa: CASSARVSGVSDTQYF

v_gene: TRBV2
abundance: once
j_gene: TRBJ2-2
d_gene: TRBD1
CDR3nt: TGTGCCAGCGGAGGACAGGGGGCAAACACCGGGGAGCTGTTTTTT
CDR3aa: CASGGQGANTGELFF

v_gene: TRBV10-1
abundance: NA
j_gene: TRBJ2-4
d_gene: NA
CDR3nt: TGCGCCAGCAGTGAGATGGGGCAGGGTAAAAACATTCAGTACTTC
CDR3aa: CASSEMGQGKNIQYF

v_gene: TRBV5-5
abundance: few
j_gene: TRBJ1-2
d_gene: NA
CDR3nt: TGTGCCAGCTGGGGCCTAAAGGGGGTCTATGGCTACACCTTC
CDR3aa: CASWGLKGVYGYTF

v_gene: TRBV10-3
abundance: NA
j_gene: TRBJ1-1
d_gene: TRBD1
CDR3nt: TGTGCCATCAGTGAAACGGGACAGGGGGACACTGAAGCTTTCTTT
CDR3aa: CAISETGQGDTEAFF

v_gene: TRBV2
abundance: NA
j_gene: TRBJ1-4
d_gene: TRBD1
CDR3nt: TGTGCCAGCAGTCGAGTAAGGACAGGGAATGAAAAACTGTTTTTT
CDR3aa: CASSRVRTGNEKLFF

v_gene: TRBV18
abundance: NA
j_gene: TRBJ1-1
d_gene: TRBD1
CDR3nt: TGTGCCAGCTCACCCAACGACAGGGCTAGGAATGAAGCTTTCTTT
CDR3aa: CASSPNDRARNEAFF

v_gene: TRBV19
abundance: NA
j_gene: TRBJ2-1
d_gene: NA
CDR3nt: TGTGCCAGTAGGCGGGTAGCGGACAATGAGCAGTTCTTC
CDR3aa: CASRRVADNEQFF

v_gene: TRBV28
abundance: NA
j_gene: TRBJ1-2
d_gene: NA
CDR3nt: TGTGCCAGCTCGGAGTCTAACTATGGCTACACCTTC
CDR3aa: CASSESNYGYTF

v_gene: TRBV3-1/TRBV3-2
abundance: NA
j_gene: TRBJ1-2
d_gene: TRBD1
CDR3nt: TGTGCCAGCAGCCAAGATACGACAGGGGGCTATGGCTACACCTTC
CDR3aa: CASSQDTTGGYGYTF

v_gene: TRBV18
abundance: NA
j_gene: TRBJ2-3
d_gene: TRBD2
CDR3nt: TGTGCCAGCTCACGGGGCGGGGGATCAGATACGCAGTATTTT
CDR3aa: CASSRGGGSDTQYF

v_gene: TRBV6-5
abundance: NA
j_gene: TRBJ2-3
d_gene: NA
CDR3nt: TGTGCCAGCAGTTACTCGGCGGAGAGCACAGATACGCAGTATTTT
CDR3aa: CASSYSAESTDTQYF

v_gene: TRBV4-1
abundance: NA
j_gene: TRBJ1-2
d_gene: NA
CDR3nt: TGCGCCAGCAGCCAAGATCTCAGGGGAAACTATGGCTACACCTTC
CDR3aa: CASSQDLRGNYGYTF

v_gene: TRBV4-3
abundance: NA
j_gene: TRBJ2-5
d_gene: TRBD2
CDR3nt: TGCGCCAGCAGCTCCGCCGGGGGGGCCCCTGGGGAGACCCAGTACTTC
CDR3aa: CASSSAGGAPGETQYF

v_gene: TRBV27
abundance: once
j_gene: TRBJ1-4
d_gene: NA
CDR3nt: TGTGCCAGCAGTTTATTCGTCGGGACGGCCTCCGGGGGACTGTTTTTT
CDR3aa: CASSLFVGTASGGLFF

v_gene: TRBV4-1
abundance: NA
j_gene: TRBJ1-1
d_gene: NA
CDR3nt: TGCGCCAGCAGCCAGGCGGGTGAAGCTTTCTTT
CDR3aa: CASSQAGEAFF

v_gene: TRBV28
abundance: NA
j_gene: TRBJ2-4
d_gene: TRBD2
CDR3nt: TGTGCCAGCAGCCCCGGACTAGCGGGAGCTGGGGTAGCCAAAAACATTCAGTACTTC
CDR3aa: CASSPGLAGAGVAKNIQYF

v_gene: TRBV5-1
abundance: NA
j_gene: TRBJ1-6
d_gene: TRBD1
CDR3nt: TGCGCCAGCAGCTTGGCGTTTCAGACAGGGGGCTCACCCCTCCACTTT
CDR3aa: CASSLAFQTGGSPLHF

v_gene: TRBV3-1/TRBV3-2
abundance: NA
j_gene: TRBJ2-1
d_gene: NA
CDR3nt: TGTGCCAGCAGCCACAGGTACAATGAGCAGTTCTTC
CDR3aa: CASSHRYNEQFF